Following are 24 T cell receptor beta chains from one sample sequenced in a study of blood T cell repertoires in COVID-19. The method was immunoSEQ multiplex PCR; TCRdb's version includes in-frame clones alone and lacks a portion of them. Here the sample spans approximately 77,000 clones, around 88% being singletons. The sequenced sample was peripheral blood. These receptors all come from an elderly woman with acute or convalescent COVID-19.

The V and J genes are TRBV6-5 and TRBJ2-2, with 7 bases matching TRBD1. With V trimmed by 2 bases and J by 4 bases, 7 bases remained unmatched. Germline V CDR1 and CDR2: MNHEY, SVGAGI. This CDR3 is 16 amino acids long. The CDR3 protein is CASSYTTGVGTGELFF. The CDR3 DNA reads as TGTGCCAGCAGTTACACCACAGGGGTGGGCACCGGGGAGCTGTTTTTT.

The chain combines TRBV27 with TRBJ1-6; 8 bases fit TRBD1. V shed 8 bases, J shed 8 bases, and the junction held 8 bases outside the gene matches. Germline CDR1 is MNHEY and CDR2 is SMNVEV (reference sequence). The CDR3 length is 14 residues. The CDR3 protein is CASGRAQGDSPLHF. The CDR3 bases are TGTGCCAGCGGGAGGGCACAGGGGGATTCACCCCTCCACTTT.

This sequence joins TRBV4-3 and TRBJ2-2; maybe TRBD1 (5 bases). Germline V lookup: CDR1 LGHNA, CDR2 YSLEER. This CDR3 is 14 amino acids long. Deletions cut 0 bases from V and 7 bases from J, with 9 bases between. This chain's CDR3 is CASSQETGVGELFF. CDR3 in DNA: TGCGCCAGCAGCCAAGAAACAGGCGTCGGGGAGCTGTTTTTT.

This clone was counted only a few times. The chain links TRBV29-1 to TRBJ2-3; TRBD2 might be the D (7 bases). Trimming shortened V by 0 bases and J by 11 bases, and 24 bases separated the two germline ends. Germline-derived CDR1 and CDR2 are SQVTM and ANQGSEA. This CDR3 contains 16 residues. This chain's CDR3 is CSVEDWGGSDGSRQYF. The CDR3 nucleotides are TGCAGCGTTGAAGATTGGGGGGGCTCGGACGGGAGTCGGCAGTATTTT.

V usage is TRBV6-6 and J usage is TRBJ1-1; 7 bases agree with TRBD1. Trimming at V came to 7 bases and at J to 5 bases, leaving 7 bases not matched to a gene. CDR3 length: 13 amino acids. CDR1 and CDR2 from the germline V gene are MNHNY and SVGAGI (reference sequence). CDR3 region: CASTPRGKTEAFF. The DNA for the CDR3 is TGTGCCAGCACCCCCAGGGGGAAGACTGAAGCTTTCTTT.

This clone was recorded only once. The chain recombines TRBV6-5 with TRBJ2-7; D gene ambiguous. This CDR3 has 11 amino acids. From germline, CDR1 is MNHEY and CDR2 SVGAGI. V dropped 7 bases and J dropped 3 bases, with 7 bases sitting between them. For the CDR3, the DNA is TGTGCCAGCATGGGCCTCTACGAGCAGTACTTC. Translated, it gives CASMGLYEQYF.

The genes are TRBV3-1 (or the pseudogene TRBV3-2) and TRBJ1-3; D ambiguous. The germline V gene encodes CDR1 LGHDT and CDR2 YNNKEL (reference sequence). Trimming pared 4 bases from V and 0 bases from J, leaving 10 bases between. The CDR3 has 15 amino acids. CDR3 sequence reads: CASSLHRDSGNTIYF. The CDR3 DNA follows: TGTGCCAGCAGCCTACACAGAGACTCTGGAAACACCATATATTTT.

This clone has only a few counts. The chain carries TRBV7-6 and TRBJ1-3; possibly TRBD1 for D (5 bases). V lost 5 bases, J lost 0 bases, and 17 bases lay in between. The CDR3 totals 17 residues. Germline V lookup: CDR1 SGHVS, CDR2 FNYEAQ. This chain's CDR3 is CASSPRWGRSSGNTIYF. The CDR3 DNA is TGTGCCAGCAGCCCTCGATGGGGCAGGAGCTCTGGAAACACCATATATTTT.

The chain carries TRBV30 and TRBJ1-1; D ambiguous. The CDR3 contains 11 residues. The germline V and J ends were trimmed by 4 bases and 1 base, with 4 bases remaining between them. Germline loops: CDR1 GTSNPN, CDR2 SVGIG (reference sequence). The CDR3 loop is CAWTRNTEAFF. The CDR3 coding sequence is TGTGCCTGGACCAGGAACACTGAAGCTTTCTTT.

This clone was seen only once. This sequence joins TRBV5-1 and TRBJ2-1, with TRBD1 matching 9 bases. J gave up 0 bases and V 4 bases, and 5 bases lay outside the gene matches. This CDR3 contains 16 residues. Germline V gives CDR1 SGHRS, CDR2 YFSETQ. The CDR3 sequence is CASSPRQGGSYNEQFF. CDR3 nucleotide sequence: TGCGCCAGCAGCCCCCGACAGGGGGGCTCCTACAATGAGCAGTTCTTC.

This clone was seen a handful of times. The chain carries TRBV6-6 and TRBJ1-3; the D gene is possibly TRBD1 (5 bases). V lost 5 bases to trimming and J lost 0 bases, with 26 bases between them. Germline CDR1 MNHNY, CDR2 SVGAGI (reference sequence). This CDR3 region has 20 residues. CDR3 sequence reads: CASSPRPRRGAFNSGNTIYF. Written as DNA, the CDR3 is TGTGCCAGCAGTCCCCGGCCTAGGAGGGGAGCCTTCAACTCTGGAAACACCATATATTTT.

This clone was observed a handful of times. This rearrangement joins TRBV4-2 to TRBJ1-4; D unclear. The germline V gene has CDR1 LGHNA and CDR2 YNFKEQ. The V end was cut by 1 base, the J end by 8 bases, with 11 bases between. The CDR3 covers 14 residues. Here the CDR3 reads CASSQGGSEEKLFF. The CDR3 DNA follows: TGTGCCAGCAGCCAAGGTGGGAGTGAGGAAAAACTGTTTTTT.

This chain links TRBV5-1 with TRBJ2-5; TRBD2 is a possible D gene (5 bases). The CDR3 is made up of 13 amino acids. V lost 1 base and J 5 bases, leaving 9 bases between the germline ends. Per germline, CDR1 SGHRS and CDR2 YFSETQ. The CDR3 region has the DNA TGCGCCAGCAGCTTGTCAGGCGGGGAGACCCAGTACTTC. Its translation is CASSLSGGETQYF.

This clone was detected only a few times. This chain connects TRBV9 to TRBJ1-2; possible D gene TRBD1, 6 bases. This CDR3 has 14 amino acids. Trimming stripped 2 bases from V and 8 bases from J, with 16 bases between. Per the germline V gene, CDR1 is SGDLS and CDR2 is YYNGEE. The CDR3 region has the DNA TGTGCCAGCAGCGTTGGGTCGAAAGGGGGAGGCTACACCTTC. Translating gives CASSVGSKGGGYTF. Together with reference TRBV9 and TRBJ1-2, the CDR3 gives the full variable domain: DSGVTQTPKHLITATGQRVTLRCSPRSGDLSVYWYQQSLDQGLQFLIQYYNGEERAKGNILERFSAQQFPDLHSELNLSSLELGDSALYFCASSVGSKGGGYTFGSGTRLTVV.

This chain links TRBV3-1 (or the pseudogene TRBV3-2) with TRBJ1-6; possibly TRBD1 for D (5 bases). CDR3 length: 15 residues. The V gene's germline CDR1 is LGHDT and CDR2 YNNKEL (reference sequence). V lost 1 base and J 7 bases, leaving 11 bases between the germline ends. The DNA for the CDR3 is TGTGCCAGCAGCCAAGCTGGGGGGATGAATTCACCCCTCCACTTT. Translating gives CASSQAGGMNSPLHF.

This clone was picked up one time. V is TRBV7-2 and J is TRBJ1-6, with 8 bases aligning to TRBD1. The length of the CDR3 is 16 residues. Trimming at V came to 5 bases and at J to 10 bases, leaving 13 bases not matched to a gene. CDR1 is SGHTA, CDR2 FQGNSA, per germline. CDR3 in amino acids: CASSHEKLQGASPLHF. The CDR3 coding sequence is TGTGCCAGCAGCCATGAGAAATTGCAGGGGGCCTCACCCCTCCACTTT.

CDR3 DNA: TGTGCCAGCTCACCTAATAGCGGGACGTCCTACAATGAGCAGTTCTTC. Amino acids: CASSPNSGTSYNEQFF. The chain carries TRBV18 and TRBJ2-1; 8 nucleotides align to TRBD2. This CDR3 region has 16 residues. Looked up from germline, CDR1 is KGHSH and CDR2 is LQKENI. V shed 3 bases, J shed 1 base, and the junction held 5 bases outside the gene matches.

The rearrangement joins TRBV4-2 to TRBJ2-3, with 8 bases that match TRBD1. The CDR3 consists of 15 residues. The V and J ends lost 1 base and 2 bases, in that order; junction bases with no gene match: 2. CDR1 is LGHNA and CDR2 is YNFKEQ in the germline V gene. CDR3 DNA: TGTGCCAGCAGCCAAGGGCAGGGGGCCACAGATACGCAGTATTTT. Translated: CASSQGQGATDTQYF.

V gene TRBV4-1 combines with J gene TRBJ2-3; 10 bases agree with TRBD2. The length of the CDR3 is 16 residues. The V and J ends lost 4 bases and 5 bases, in that order; junction bases with no gene match: 9. Germline CDR1 MGHRA, CDR2 YSYEKL. CDR3 in DNA: TGCGCCAGCAGCCCACCGTTGGTAGCGGGAGGAGATACGCAGTATTTT. Amino acids: CASSPPLVAGGDTQYF.

The gene calls are TRBV20-1 and TRBJ2-5; D perhaps matches TRBD1 (6 bases). Germline lookup yields CDR1 DFQATT and CDR2 SNEGSKA (reference sequence). The V end lost 3 bases, the J end lost 4 bases, and 12 bases lay between the germline ends. This CDR3 is built from 13 residues. The CDR3, as DNA: TGCAGTGCTAGTTATCTAGGGGGAGAGACCCAGTACTTC. Amino acids: CSASYLGGETQYF.

The rearrangement uses TRBV5-6 and TRBJ2-2; 8 bases match TRBD2. After removal of 2 bases from V and 0 bases from J, the junction contained 3 bases not matched to a gene. Germline-derived CDR1 and CDR2 are SGHDT and YYEEEE. There are 16 residues in the CDR3. The CDR3 sequence: CASSLRRGANTGELFF. CDR3 coding DNA: TGTGCCAGCAGCTTAAGGCGGGGGGCGAACACCGGGGAGCTGTTTTTT.

CDR3 amino acids: CASSLRGSEKLFF. The DNA for the CDR3 is TGTGCCAGCAGCCTAAGAGGGAGTGAAAAACTGTTTTTT. The chain has TRBV27 and TRBJ1-4, with D hard to call. The CDR3 extends over 13 amino acids. V shed 6 bases and J shed 7 bases, with 12 bases lying between them. Per germline, CDR1 MNHEY and CDR2 SMNVEV (reference sequence). The full variable domain, with the rest looked up from reference TRBV27 and TRBJ1-4, is EAQVTQNPRYLITVTGKKLTVTCSQNMNHEYMSWYRQDPGLGLRQIYYSMNVEVTDKGDVPEGYKVSRKEKRNFPLILESPSPNQTSLYFCASSLRGSEKLFFGSGTQLSVL.

The count of this clone is one. The chain carries TRBV5-1 and TRBJ2-1; no firm D call. Per germline, CDR1 SGHRS and CDR2 YFSETQ. The CDR3 covers 14 residues. Trimming cost V 0 bases and J 1 base, with 5 bases left between them. This chain's CDR3 is CASSLARSYNEQFF. The DNA for the CDR3 is TGCGCCAGCAGCTTGGCGAGGTCCTACAATGAGCAGTTCTTC.

The V and J genes are TRBV4-1 and TRBJ1-2; D gene uncertain. Trimming removed 1 base from V and 2 bases from J, with 11 bases in between. CDR3 size: 15 residues. Germline CDR1 and CDR2: MGHRA and YSYEKL. The CDR3 here is CASSQAEAGNYGYTF. The CDR3 DNA reads TGCGCCAGCAGCCAAGCAGAAGCGGGAAACTATGGCTACACCTTC.